The 27 T cell receptor beta chains below come from one sample, sequenced in a study of identical twins. TCRdb re-analysed the 5' RACE reads in MiXCR, keeping a single row per CDR3 protein. The table has about 790,000 distinct CDR3 sequences, about 20% seen once. This sample also appeared in a second study, on T cells expressing NK-cell markers.

What was sequenced was PBMCs. All receptors come from a woman under 30 in good health.

This clonotype occurred a few times. CDR3 DNA sequence: TGTGCCTGGAGTGTGGGCAGTCTAAACCGGGAAAAACTGTTTTTT. Its protein product is CAWSVGSLNREKLFF. V usage is TRBV30 and J usage is TRBJ1-4; D gene ambiguous. The germline V gene has CDR1 GTSNPN and CDR2 SVGIG (reference sequence). The CDR3 contains 15 residues. V was clipped by 0 bases and J by 8 bases, with 16 bases between them.

This clonotype came up a few times. This chain links TRBV5-1 with TRBJ2-5; D gene ambiguous. There are 13 residues in the CDR3. Germline assignment: CDR1 SGHRS and CDR2 YFSETQ. V lost 3 bases, J lost 3 bases, and 9 bases lay in between. The CDR3 DNA is TGCGCCAGCAGCTCAAGCACTGAAGAGACCCAGTACTTC. Translation: CASSSSTEETQYF.

This clonotype was counted a few times. The chain links TRBV5-1 to TRBJ2-3; 14 positions match TRBD2. The J segment lost 1 base and the V segment lost 3 bases, leaving 4 bases of the junction unmatched. Germline CDR1 SGHRS, CDR2 YFSETQ. This CDR3 region has 17 residues. The CDR3, as DNA: TGCGCCAGCAGCTCCCTGGGACTAGCGGGAGGCACAGATACGCAGTATTTT. Amino acids: CASSSLGLAGGTDTQYF.

This clonotype was observed a handful of times. CDR3 in amino acids: CAISDLPSGKGNEQFF. The CDR3 region has the DNA TGTGCCATCAGTGACCTCCCTAGCGGGAAGGGTAATGAGCAGTTCTTC. The rearrangement joins TRBV10-3 to TRBJ2-1; 9 positions match TRBD2. The germline V gene has CDR1 ENHRY and CDR2 SYGVKD. V was clipped by 3 bases and J by 7 bases; unmatched bases: 10. This CDR3 is 16 amino acids long.

This clonotype was detected only a few times. CDR3 coding DNA: TGCAGTGCTAGACGGGCTAGCGGATCGCAAGAGACCCAGTACTTC. Residues: CSARRASGSQETQYF. The J gene is TRBJ2-5, the V gene TRBV20-1, with TRBD2 matching 7 bases. Looked up from germline, CDR1 is DFQATT and CDR2 is SNEGSKA (reference sequence). This CDR3 has 15 amino acids. J was trimmed by 2 bases and V by 2 bases; bases with no gene match: 8.

This clonotype was picked up a small number of times. The chain recombines TRBV6-2 or TRBV6-3 with TRBJ2-1, with 8 nucleotides matching TRBD2. J was trimmed by 6 bases and V by 6 bases; bases with no gene match: 7. Looked up from germline, CDR1 is MNHEY and CDR2 is SVGEGT. This CDR3 has 14 residues. CDR3 sequence reads: CASSEPGLVNEQFF. The DNA for the CDR3 is TGTGCCAGCAGCGAACCGGGACTAGTCAATGAGCAGTTCTTC.

This clonotype was counted between two and nine times. The chain is built from TRBV7-2 and TRBJ2-3; D unresolved. The CDR3 extends over 13 amino acids. V was trimmed by 6 bases and J by 0 bases, leaving 7 bases between them. The germline V gene encodes CDR1 SGHTA and CDR2 FQGNSA. This CDR3 reads CASRKSSTDTQYF. As DNA, the CDR3 is TGTGCCAGCAGGAAATCTAGCACAGATACGCAGTATTTT. Looking up the rest from reference TRBV7-2 and TRBJ2-3 gives the full variable domain: GAGVSQSPSNKVTEKGKDVELRCDPISGHTALYWYRQSLGQGLEFLIYFQGNSAPDKSGLPSDRFSAERTGGSVSTLTIQRTQQEDSAVYLCASRKSSTDTQYFGPGTRLTVL.

This clonotype has just a few counts. The chain has TRBV5-6 and TRBJ1-1; perhaps TRBD1 as D (5 bases). The V end lost 4 bases, the J end lost 5 bases, and 18 bases lay between the germline ends. The CDR3 sequence is 15 residues long. CDR1 SGHDT and CDR2 YYEEEE come from the germline V gene. DNA for the CDR3: TGTGCCAGCAGCCCTCCCCAGGGAAGGTATACTGAAGCTTTCTTT. Translation: CASSPPQGRYTEAFF.

At least ten counts were recorded for this clonotype. This sequence joins TRBV6-1 and TRBJ2-3, with D possibly TRBD2 on 5 matching bases. The V end lost 0 bases, the J end lost 6 bases, and 10 bases lay between the germline ends. Germline V gene lookup returns CDR1 MNHNS and CDR2 SASEGT. This CDR3 spans 14 amino acids. This CDR3 is CASSEAGEVDTQYF. The DNA of the CDR3 is TGTGCCAGCAGTGAAGCGGGAGAAGTTGATACGCAGTATTTT.

The chain joins TRBV7-9 to TRBJ2-5; D not resolved. CDR3 length equals 14 residues. Trimming left V 4 bases short and J 5 bases short, with 14 bases between. Germline V gives CDR1 SEHNR, CDR2 FQNEAQ (reference sequence). The CDR3 coding sequence is TGTGCCAGCAGCTCCCCGTCACTCCGGGAGACCCAGTACTTC. Translation gives CASSSPSLRETQYF.

This clonotype was seen only a few times. This chain connects TRBV7-9 to TRBJ2-1; weak D call: TRBD2 (6 bases). The CDR3 is made up of 17 amino acids. The germline gives CDR1 SEHNR, CDR2 FQNEAQ (reference sequence). The V and J ends lost 5 bases and 0 bases respectively, with 17 bases between them. This chain's CDR3 is CASSGTERPSSYNEQFF. CDR3 nucleotides: TGTGCCAGCAGCGGGACTGAGCGGCCGAGCTCCTACAATGAGCAGTTCTTC.

This clonotype was counted a few times. This chain connects TRBV7-9 to TRBJ2-5; no definite D call. V shed 2 bases and J shed 5 bases, with 9 bases lying between them. CDR3 length: 13 residues. From germline, CDR1 is SEHNR and CDR2 FQNEAQ (reference sequence). In DNA, the CDR3 is TGTGCCAGCAGCTTAACTGAGCTGGAGACCCAGTACTTC. Protein product: CASSLTELETQYF.

The rearrangement joins TRBV5-1 to TRBJ2-7; TRBD1 aligns across 10 bases. Germline-derived CDR1 and CDR2 are SGHRS and YFSETQ. Germline trimming cut 4 bases from V and 6 bases from J; bases unmatched to any gene: 10. The CDR3 extends over 15 amino acids. CDR3 protein: CASSPSGTGVLEQYF. The CDR3 DNA follows: TGCGCCAGCAGCCCGTCCGGGACAGGGGTTCTCGAGCAGTACTTC.

This clonotype was counted a few times. CDR3 in DNA: TGTGCCAGCAGCTTAGCGCGGGCGGCAGAAGCTTTCTTT. Translation: CASSLARAAEAFF. V usage is TRBV7-9 and J usage is TRBJ1-1, with unresolved D. Trimming took off 0 bases at V and 8 bases at J, with 10 bases between the two ends. Looked up from germline, CDR1 is SEHNR and CDR2 is FQNEAQ (reference sequence). This CDR3 comprises 13 residues. The whole variable domain, remainder taken from reference TRBV7-9 and TRBJ1-1, is DTGVSQNPRHKITKRGQNVTFRCDPISEHNRLYWYRQTLGQGPEFLTYFQNEAQLEKSRLLSDRFSAERPKGSFSTLEIQRTEQGDSAMYLCASSLARAAEAFFGQGTRLTVV.

In regard to this clonotype: A much larger clone differs by one base, so this may be a read error. The V gene is TRBV6-5, the J gene TRBJ2-7, with D perhaps matching TRBD1 (6 bases). The germline gives CDR1 MNHEY, CDR2 SVGAGI. V lost 6 bases and J lost 6, with 9 bases in between. The CDR3 covers 11 residues. CDR3 protein: CASRQGFEQYF. CDR3 in DNA: TGTGCCAGCAGACAGGGTTTCGAGCAGTACTTC.

In its sample, this clonotype was seen a few times. The chain combines TRBV19 with TRBJ2-1; 9 positions match TRBD2. The junction had 5 bases not matched to a gene; V was cut back by 2 bases and J by 6 bases. From germline, CDR1 is LNHDA and CDR2 SQIVND (reference sequence). This CDR3 spans 15 amino acids. The CDR3 DNA follows: TGTGCCAGTAGTATAACAGCGGGAGGTTTCAATGAGCAGTTCTTC. It specifies CASSITAGGFNEQFF.

This clonotype was counted between two and nine times. The chain links TRBV11-2 to TRBJ2-3, with D perhaps TRBD2 (7 bases). Trimming cost V 6 bases and J 4 bases, with 17 bases left between them. From germline, CDR1 is SGHAT and CDR2 FQNNGV. The CDR3 sequence is 15 residues long. CDR3 DNA sequence: TGTGCCAGCAGTTCCCTTCGGGGGGCGCCAGATACGCAGTATTTT. Amino acid sequence: CASSSLRGAPDTQYF.

This clonotype was seen a handful of times. The genes are TRBV20-1 and TRBJ2-3, with D perhaps matching TRBD1 (6 bases). CDR1 and CDR2 from the germline V gene are DFQATT and SNEGSKA (reference sequence). The CDR3 is made up of 14 amino acids. V lost 0 bases to trimming and J lost 5 bases, with 12 bases between them. CDR3 region: CSAREPSTGDTQYF. In nucleotides, the CDR3 is TGCAGTGCTAGAGAACCCTCGACAGGAGATACGCAGTATTTT.

A few counts support this clonotype. This chain uses TRBV29-1 with TRBJ2-1, with 7 bases lining up with TRBD2. The CDR3 length is 16 residues. V lost 2 bases, J lost 0 bases, and 7 bases stayed unmatched. CDR1 and CDR2 (germline): SQVTM, ANQGSEA. The CDR3 protein is CSVEIAGRSSYNEQFF. Written as DNA, the CDR3 is TGCAGCGTTGAAATTGCCGGGAGGAGCTCCTACAATGAGCAGTTCTTC.

This sequence joins TRBV2 and TRBJ2-6; D may be TRBD1 (5 bases). Germline assignment: CDR1 SNHLY and CDR2 FYNNEI. This CDR3 contains 19 residues. V lost 8 bases, J lost 2 bases, and 25 bases lay in between. The CDR3 is CASVDRGRLSWAGANVLTF. In DNA, the CDR3 is TGTGCCAGCGTTGATAGGGGCCGGTTGTCTTGGGCTGGGGCCAACGTCCTGACTTTC.

The chain recombines TRBV18 with TRBJ1-4; 7 positions match TRBD1. The CDR3 has 16 amino acids. J gave up 3 bases and V 3 bases, and 7 bases lay outside the gene matches. Germline V gene lookup returns CDR1 KGHSH and CDR2 LQKENI. The CDR3 is CASSPTTGTANEKLFF. CDR3 bases: TGTGCCAGCTCACCCACCACCGGGACAGCTAATGAAAAACTGTTTTTT.

The chain couples TRBV20-1 to TRBJ2-1, with no clear D. V lost 3 bases to trimming and J lost 7 bases, with 16 bases between them. Germline V gives CDR1 DFQATT, CDR2 SNEGSKA (reference sequence). CDR3 length: 14 amino acids. The CDR3 protein is CSASSRPPPNEQFF. CDR3 sequence (DNA): TGCAGTGCTAGTTCTCGACCACCCCCAAATGAGCAGTTCTTC.

The table lists this clonotype with a few counts. CDR3 protein: CASNQPGGTEAFF. CDR3 coding DNA: TGTGCCAGCAACCAACCAGGGGGCACTGAAGCTTTCTTT. The rearrangement links TRBV6-1 to TRBJ1-1; 7 bases align to TRBD1. Per the germline V gene, CDR1 is MNHNS and CDR2 is SASEGT. The CDR3 consists of 13 residues. Trimming removed 7 bases from V and 4 bases from J; junction bases left unmatched: 6.

The chain has TRBV13 and TRBJ2-7; 8 bases are a match to TRBD2. This CDR3 comprises 15 residues. The germline V gene has CDR1 PRHDT and CDR2 FYEKMQ (reference sequence). The junction had 6 bases not matched to a gene; V was cut back by 2 bases and J by 3 bases. CDR3 DNA sequence: TGTGCCAGCAGCTTATCACTAGCGGTTAGCTACGAGCAGTACTTC. Amino acid sequence: CASSLSLAVSYEQYF. Variable domain in full (rest from reference TRBV13 and TRBJ2-7): AAGVIQSPRHLIKEKRETATLKCYPIPRHDTVYWYQQGPGQDPQFLISFYEKMQSDKGSIPDRFSAQQFSDYHSELNMSSLELGDSALYFCASSLSLAVSYEQYFGPGTRLTVT.

A few counts support this clonotype. The chain has TRBV20-1 and TRBJ2-1; 11 bases line up with TRBD1. With 2 bases clipped from V and 8 bases from J, the junction kept 5 bases outside the gene matches. The CDR3 consists of 14 residues. The germline CDR1 and CDR2 sequences are DFQATT and SNEGSKA (reference sequence). The DNA of the CDR3 is TGCAGTGCTAGACGTGGACAGGGGGCATATGAGCAGTTCTTC. Translated, it gives CSARRGQGAYEQFF.

In its sample, this clonotype was seen a few times. This sequence joins TRBV12-3 or TRBV12-4 and TRBJ1-1; TRBD1 agrees at 7 bases. Germline trimming cut 5 bases from V and 5 bases from J; bases unmatched to any gene: 8. The CDR3 extends over 14 amino acids. CDR3 residues: CASSTGTDKTEAFF. In DNA, the CDR3 is TGTGCCAGCAGTACCGGGACAGACAAGACTGAAGCTTTCTTT.

The V gene is TRBV20-1, the J gene TRBJ2-5; tentatively, D is TRBD2 (5 bases). Germline-derived CDR1 and CDR2 are DFQATT and SNEGSKA (reference sequence). With 6 bases removed from V and 1 base from J, the gap between germline ends came to 18 bases. The CDR3 loop spans 15 amino acids. The CDR3 nucleotides are TGCAGTGCCCCTTCGGGGTTAGCCACCCAAGAGACCCAGTACTTC. Residues: CSAPSGLATQETQYF.